Reported below is one T cell receptor beta chain. The antigen is undetermined. This sample is drawn from a study of graft-versus-host responses after intestinal transplantation. Data came from immunoSEQ multiplex PCR; TCRdb stores just in-frame clones and leaves some out. The data show approximately 130,000 clones, with approximately 92% seen just once and roughly 0.17% held by the top ten. The V gene lost 4 bases and the J gene lost 6 bases, with 13 bases spanning the gap. Looked up from germline, CDR1 is SGDLS and CDR2 is YYNGEE. The CDR3 length is 14 residues. This material consisted of unstimulated CD4+ T cells sorted from spleen or lymph node cells, taken before intestinal transplant. The V call is TRBV9, the J call TRBJ2-2; D unresolved. The TCR was taken from a human donor who received an intestinal transplant. In DNA, the CDR3 is TGTGCCAGCAGCCCCCGGGTCGGTCCCGGGGAGCTGTTTTTT. As protein: CASSPRVGPGELFF.